Reported below is one T cell receptor beta chain. Unique molecular identifiers were used in preparing the TCRbeta library. TCRdb passed the PCR reads through MiXCR, listing each CDR3 protein once. The sample consists of about 610,000 distinct CDR3 sequences, over 9.5% of them appearing once. This CDR3 comprises 13 residues. Germline V gene lookup returns CDR1 ENHRY and CDR2 SYGVKD. The sample comes from a study of T-cell reconstitution after alpha-beta-depleted transplantation in children. The clonotype originates from a human donor who donated a stem cell graft to a child with acute myeloid leukemia. The sample in question was PBMCs from the stem cell graft donor, obtained from the stem cell graft. The rearrangement uses TRBV10-3 and TRBJ2-7, with D possibly being TRBD1 (5 bases). Near its end, the DNA agrees better with TRBJ2-1, so the J call may be wrong. CDR3 loop: CAVLSDGHYEQFF. The CDR3 nucleotides read TGTGCCGTTTTATCGGACGGACACTACGAGCAGTTCTTC.